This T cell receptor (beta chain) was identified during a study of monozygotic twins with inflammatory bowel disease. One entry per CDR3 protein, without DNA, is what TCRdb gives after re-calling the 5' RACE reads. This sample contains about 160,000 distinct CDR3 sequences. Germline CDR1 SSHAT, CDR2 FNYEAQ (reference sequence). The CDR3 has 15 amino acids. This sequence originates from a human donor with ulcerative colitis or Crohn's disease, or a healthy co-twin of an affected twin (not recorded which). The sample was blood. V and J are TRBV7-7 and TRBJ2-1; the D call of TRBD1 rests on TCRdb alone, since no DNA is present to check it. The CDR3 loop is CASSSSTGSGGEQFF.